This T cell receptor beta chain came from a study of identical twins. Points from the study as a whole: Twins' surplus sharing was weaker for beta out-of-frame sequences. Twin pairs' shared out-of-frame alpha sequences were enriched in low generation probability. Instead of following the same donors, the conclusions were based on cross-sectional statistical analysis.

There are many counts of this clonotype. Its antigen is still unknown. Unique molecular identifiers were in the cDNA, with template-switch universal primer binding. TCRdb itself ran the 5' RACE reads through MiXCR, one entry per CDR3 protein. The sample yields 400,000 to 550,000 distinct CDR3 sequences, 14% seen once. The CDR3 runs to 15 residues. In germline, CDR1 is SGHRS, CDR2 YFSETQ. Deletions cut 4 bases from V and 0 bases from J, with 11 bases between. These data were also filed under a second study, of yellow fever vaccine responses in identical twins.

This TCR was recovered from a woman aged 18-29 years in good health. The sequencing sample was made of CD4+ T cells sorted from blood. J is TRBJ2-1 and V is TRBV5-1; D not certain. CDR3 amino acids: CASSPDQTSYNEQFF. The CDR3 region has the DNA TGCGCCAGCAGCCCGGATCAAACCTCCTACAATGAGCAGTTCTTC.